These 8 T cell receptor beta chains were sequenced from one sample in a study of cytomegalovirus exposure and HLA in healthy donors (dated 2017 in TCRdb). Preparation of the library involved the immunoSEQ multiplex PCR assay. The multiplex PCR relied on a mix of 60 forward primers for TCR Vbeta segments and 13 reverse primers for TCR Jbeta segments. TCRdb re-hosts the immuneACCESS table, in-frame sequences only. Its copies lack some clones; in the studies checked, an unresolved V gene accounts for under half of them, and the cause for the rest is not known. In this sample the table shows 160,000 or so clones, just over 70% of which occur a single time. The ten largest clones represent 2% to 3% of the sample. The sequenced material came from PBMCs. These receptors were taken from a human donor in good health.

The J gene is TRBJ2-3, the V gene TRBV2; D is perhaps TRBD1 (6 bases). This CDR3 comprises 15 residues. V lost 6 bases, J lost 0 bases, and 13 bases lay in between. Germline CDR1 reads SNHLY; CDR2 reads FYNNEI. This CDR3 is CASRADRTSTDTQYF. The CDR3 DNA reads as TGTGCCAGCAGAGCCGACAGGACTAGCACAGATACGCAGTATTTT.

The chain has TRBV5-1 and TRBJ2-2; possibly TRBD2 for D (6 bases). Trimming removed 4 bases at V and 4 bases at J, with 14 bases between. Germline V gene data show CDR1 as SGHRS and CDR2 as YFSETQ. CDR3 length equals 15 residues. The CDR3 sequence is CASSRGGGATGELFF. CDR3 in DNA: TGCGCCAGCAGCAGGGGCGGAGGGGCCACCGGGGAGCTGTTTTTT.

This clone was recorded only once. V gene TRBV7-9 combines with J gene TRBJ2-7, with D possibly TRBD1 on 6 matching bases. The V gene's germline CDR1 is SEHNR and CDR2 FQNEAQ (reference sequence). Deletions cut 1 base from V and 3 bases from J, with 7 bases between. The CDR3 loop spans 13 amino acids. The CDR3 sequence is CASSLGGLYEQYF. In DNA, the CDR3 is TGTGCCAGCAGCTTAGGGGGGCTCTACGAGCAGTACTTC. Together with reference TRBV7-9 and TRBJ2-7, the CDR3 gives the full variable domain: DTGVSQNPRHKITKRGQNVTFRCDPISEHNRLYWYRQTLGQGPEFLTYFQNEAQLEKSRLLSDRFSAERPKGSFSTLEIQRTEQGDSAMYLCASSLGGLYEQYFGPGTRLTVT.

CDR3 nucleotide sequence: TGTGCCAGTAGTATCGGGGACACCAACACTGAAGCTTTCTTT. This sequence encodes CASSIGDTNTEAFF. The chain links TRBV19 to TRBJ1-1, with D maybe TRBD1 (6 bases). The germline gives CDR1 LNHDA, CDR2 SQIVND (reference sequence). Trimming removed 3 bases from V and 2 bases from J, with 10 bases in between. The CDR3 length is 14 residues.

V and J are TRBV2 and TRBJ1-2, with D tentatively TRBD1 (6 bases). Between the trimmed V and J ends, which lost 7 bases and 8 bases, there was a span of 17 bases. Germline values: CDR1 SNHLY, CDR2 FYNNEI. The CDR3 is made up of 13 amino acids. Written as DNA, the CDR3 is TGTGCCAGCATCCTAGACAGGTCGGGAGGCTACACCTTC. It is translated as CASILDRSGGYTF.

This clone has more than one count but fewer than ten. This chain connects TRBV4-3 to TRBJ2-1, with D possibly matching TRBD2 (6 bases). The CDR3 consists of 15 residues. Trimming took off 0 bases at V and 6 bases at J, with 12 bases between the two ends. CDR1 and CDR2 (germline): LGHNA, YSLEER. Here the CDR3 DNA reads TGCGCCAGCAGCCAAGAGGGCGGGAATCCCAATGAGCAGTTCTTC. It translates to CASSQEGGNPNEQFF.

In its sample, this clone was seen a few times. The chain joins TRBV4-1 to TRBJ2-7; TRBD1 matches at 9 bases. Germline CDR1 and CDR2: MGHRA and YSYEKL. This CDR3 spans 18 amino acids. Trimming removed 0 bases from V and 2 bases from J; junction bases left unmatched: 11. DNA for the CDR3: TGCGCCAGCAGCCAAGATTATGGTCCCGGGACAGGGACCTACGAGCAGTACTTC. Protein: CASSQDYGPGTGTYEQYF.

The V call is TRBV9, the J call TRBJ1-5; D uncertain. Germline CDR1 and CDR2: SGDLS and YYNGEE. The V and J ends lost 0 bases and 4 bases respectively, with 8 bases between them. The length of the CDR3 is 14 residues. The chain's CDR3 is CASSVGGLNQPQHF. The CDR3 bases are TGTGCCAGCAGCGTAGGAGGGCTAAATCAGCCCCAGCATTTT.